Below, 20 T cell receptor beta chains from the same sample are listed, as sequenced in a study of shared clonotypes between healthy human individuals. Assay: immunoSEQ multiplex PCR; the TCRdb copy retains only in-frame clones and omits some. In the table there are approximately 2.5 million clones, approximately 93% of which are singletons. Specimen: naive CD4+ T cells from PBMCs. The subset is: CD45RA+ positively selected. The receptors were gathered from a man younger than 35 in good health. Some clones in this sample may be carry-over from other donors' samples.

The chain recombines TRBV7-3 with TRBJ2-6, with a weak D call TRBD2 (5 bases). CDR1 is SGHTA and CDR2 is FQGTGA in the germline V gene. The CDR3 extends over 15 amino acids. The V end lost 5 bases, the J end lost 0 bases, and 8 bases lay between the germline ends. The CDR3 region is CASSKEGSGANVLTF. CDR3 in DNA: TGTGCCAGCAGCAAAGAGGGCTCTGGGGCCAACGTCCTGACTTTC.

The V and J genes are TRBV28 and TRBJ1-4, with D possibly matching TRBD1 (5 bases). This CDR3 region has 17 residues. Per the germline V gene, CDR1 is MDHEN and CDR2 is SYDVKM. V lost 1 base and J lost 1, with 13 bases in between. CDR3: CASSLFGPGGTNEKLFF. The CDR3 nucleotides are TGTGCCAGCAGTTTATTCGGCCCGGGGGGAACTAATGAAAAACTGTTTTTT. The whole variable domain, filled in from reference TRBV28 and TRBJ1-4, reads DVKVTQSSRYLVKRTGEKVFLECVQDMDHENMFWYRQDPGLGLRLIYFSYDVKMKEKGDIPEGYSVSREKKERFSLILESASTNQTSMYLCASSLFGPGGTNEKLFFGSGTQLSVL.

V and J are TRBV28 and TRBJ2-3, with D tentatively TRBD2 (6 bases). Germline V gene data show CDR1 as MDHEN and CDR2 as SYDVKM. Trimming removed 6 bases from V and 3 bases from J, with 13 bases in between. The CDR3 is 14 residues long. Written as DNA, the CDR3 is TGTGCCAGCAGCCCAAATAGCGGTACAGATACGCAGTATTTT. It yields the protein CASSPNSGTDTQYF. Together with reference TRBV28 and TRBJ2-3, the CDR3 gives the full variable domain: DVKVTQSSRYLVKRTGEKVFLECVQDMDHENMFWYRQDPGLGLRLIYFSYDVKMKEKGDIPEGYSVSREKKERFSLILESASTNQTSMYLCASSPNSGTDTQYFGPGTRLTVL.

CDR3 nucleotide sequence: TGTGCCAGCTCACCGCTCGGGGTCACCCCAACTAATGAAAAACTGTTTTTT. Residues: CASSPLGVTPTNEKLFF. V usage is TRBV18 and J usage is TRBJ1-4; D is unresolved. Per the germline V gene, CDR1 is KGHSH and CDR2 is LQKENI. Trimming pared 3 bases from V and 0 bases from J, leaving 14 bases between. There are 17 residues in the CDR3.

V and J are TRBV5-8 and TRBJ1-5; 7 bases match TRBD1. Germline loops: CDR1 SGHTS, CDR2 YDEGEE. The CDR3 has 15 residues. V shed 0 bases and J 3 bases; nucleotides not matched to a gene: 3. The CDR3 bases are TGTGCCAGCAGCTTGGGACAGGGATACAATCAGCCCCAGCATTTT. The encoded protein is CASSLGQGYNQPQHF.

The CDR3 spells CAWRGISAEAFF. CDR3 sequence (DNA): TGTGCCTGGAGGGGTATTAGCGCTGAAGCTTTCTTT. The rearrangement links TRBV30 to TRBJ1-1; no definite D call. Deletions cut 3 bases from V and 6 bases from J, with 11 bases between. The CDR3 spans 12 residues. The germline gives CDR1 GTSNPN, CDR2 SVGIG (reference sequence).

The V gene is TRBV5-4, the J gene TRBJ1-2; weak D call: TRBD1 (6 bases). The CDR3 is 13 amino acids. Trimming pared 3 bases from V and 7 bases from J, leaving 13 bases between. Germline CDR1 SGHNT, CDR2 YYREEE (reference sequence). The DNA of the CDR3 is TGTGCCAGCAGCTCTGGCCAGGGGCTTGGCTACACCTTC. Residues: CASSSGQGLGYTF.

The chain employs TRBV6-1 and TRBJ2-1; either TRBD1 or TRBD2 may supply D (5 bases each). Trimming pared 4 bases from V and 0 bases from J, leaving 25 bases between. The length of the CDR3 is 20 residues. Germline loops: CDR1 MNHNS, CDR2 SASEGT. The CDR3 spells CASSGGTEAAAWRSYNEQFF. The DNA for the CDR3 is TGTGCCAGCAGTGGTGGGACCGAGGCCGCAGCGTGGCGCTCCTACAATGAGCAGTTCTTC.

The chain employs TRBV28 and TRBJ2-2; 7 bases agree with TRBD2. The CDR3 is made up of 16 amino acids. Trimming cost V 7 bases and J 5 bases; bases outside gene matches: 13. CDR1 MDHEN and CDR2 SYDVKM come from the germline V gene. CDR3 sequence reads: CASTVGGAAGTGELFF. CDR3 bases: TGTGCCAGCACCGTGGGAGGGGCGGCAGGGACCGGGGAGCTGTTTTTT.

CDR3 DNA sequence: TGTGCCAGCAGCTTGGATGCGGGACAGGACACAGATACGCAGTATTTT. Protein sequence: CASSLDAGQDTDTQYF. V gene TRBV5-4 combines with J gene TRBJ2-3; TRBD1 matches at 8 bases. The V gene's germline CDR1 is SGHNT and CDR2 YYREEE (reference sequence). This CDR3 contains 16 residues. After removal of 0 bases from V and 2 bases from J, the junction contained 5 bases not matched to a gene.

The rearrangement joins TRBV2 to TRBJ2-7; the match to TRBD2 covers 12 bases. This CDR3 is built from 16 residues. Germline-derived CDR1 and CDR2 are SNHLY and FYNNEI. V shed 5 bases, J shed 7 bases, and the junction held 12 bases outside the gene matches. CDR3 bases: TGTGCCAGCAGTCTGTTGTCACTAGCGGGAGGCAGGGAGCAGTACTTC. This encodes CASSLLSLAGGREQYF.

This chain links TRBV4-1 with TRBJ2-5; 9 bases match TRBD2. The germline V gene has CDR1 MGHRA and CDR2 YSYEKL. V shed 0 bases, J shed 5 bases, and the junction held 16 bases outside the gene matches. This CDR3 region has 19 residues. The CDR3 nucleotides are TGCGCCAGCAGCCAAGAGGGCCCGGCGGGAGGGAATGAATGGGAGACCCAGTACTTC. It codes for CASSQEGPAGGNEWETQYF.

With regard to this clone: The same CDR3 is also encoded by other DNA sequences in this sample. The chain joins TRBV11-2 to TRBJ2-7, with D perhaps TRBD1 or TRBD2 (5 bases each). The germline V and J ends were trimmed by 0 bases and 6 bases, with 21 bases remaining between them. CDR1 and CDR2 from the germline V gene are SGHAT and FQNNGV. This CDR3 has 17 residues. The CDR3 region is CASSLDIPGQGSSEQYF. As DNA, the CDR3 is TGTGCCAGCAGCTTAGATATACCGGGGCAGGGTAGTTCCGAGCAGTACTTC.

This rearrangement joins TRBV6-1 to TRBJ1-2, with D uncertain. This CDR3 region has 12 residues. Per the germline V gene, CDR1 is MNHNS and CDR2 is SASEGT. Trimming pared 3 bases from V and 4 bases from J, leaving 6 bases between. This CDR3 is CASSESRYGYTF. The CDR3 DNA follows: TGTGCCAGCAGTGAGTCCCGCTATGGCTACACCTTC.

This rearrangement joins TRBV11-2 to TRBJ2-3, with 7 bases matching TRBD2. Losses at the gene ends were 6 bases for V and 4 bases for J; bases not matched to a gene: 10. The CDR3 is made up of 15 amino acids. CDR1 and CDR2 from the germline V gene are SGHAT and FQNNGV. Here the CDR3 DNA reads TGTGCCAGCAGAAGATGGGGCGGGAGCTCAGATACGCAGTATTTT. Its protein product is CASRRWGGSSDTQYF.

The chain employs TRBV6-6 and TRBJ1-2; D is perhaps TRBD1 (5 bases). Trimming removed 6 bases from V and 6 bases from J, with 20 bases in between. The CDR3 runs to 15 residues. Per germline, CDR1 MNHNY and CDR2 SVGAGI (reference sequence). CDR3 protein: CASRVKGSRANGYTF. Here the CDR3 DNA reads TGTGCCAGCAGAGTTAAAGGGTCCAGGGCCAATGGCTACACCTTC.

The gene calls are TRBV11-2 and TRBJ1-3; D gene ambiguous. The CDR3 covers 14 residues. The germline gives CDR1 SGHAT, CDR2 FQNNGV. V lost 1 base to trimming and J lost 0 bases, with 4 bases between them. This CDR3 reads CASSLGTSGNTIYF. The CDR3 nucleotides read TGTGCCAGCAGCTTAGGCACCTCTGGAAACACCATATATTTT. The full variable domain, rest sourced from reference TRBV11-2 and TRBJ1-3, is EAGVAQSPRYKIIEKRQSVAFWCNPISGHATLYWYQQILGQGPKLLIQFQNNGVVDDSQLPKDRFSAERLKGVDSTLKIQPAKLEDSAVYLCASSLGTSGNTIYFGEGSWLTVV.

In its sample, this clone was seen once. Other DNA sequences within the sample encode an identical CDR3. The chain recombines TRBV5-1 with TRBJ2-3; 9 bases line up with TRBD1. J lost 2 bases, V lost 4 bases, and 5 bases had no gene match. CDR3 size: 15 residues. Germline V CDR1 and CDR2: SGHRS, YFSETQ. In nucleotides, the CDR3 is TGCGCCAGCAGCGCAGGGACAGGGCTCACAGATACGCAGTATTTT. This gives the protein CASSAGTGLTDTQYF.

This chain uses TRBV7-9 with TRBJ2-7; 8 bases agree with TRBD1. This CDR3 comprises 14 residues. V was clipped by 2 bases and J by 10 bases; unmatched bases: 10. Germline V gene lookup returns CDR1 SEHNR and CDR2 FQNEAQ (reference sequence). As DNA, the CDR3 is TGTGCCAGCAGCTTACCGCGGACAGGGACGACACAGTACTTC. Its translation: CASSLPRTGTTQYF.

This chain uses TRBV7-2 with TRBJ2-1, with 12 nucleotides matching TRBD2. The CDR3 is 18 amino acids. Germline values: CDR1 SGHTA, CDR2 FQGNSA. Losses at the gene ends were 5 bases for V and 5 bases for J; bases not matched to a gene: 13. CDR3: CASSRPPLAGGRDNEQFF. DNA of the CDR3: TGTGCCAGCAGCCGCCCACCACTAGCGGGAGGTAGGGACAATGAGCAGTTCTTC.